The 13 T cell receptor beta chains below come from one sample, sequenced in a study of CXCR3-negative and CXCR3-positive naive CD8 T cells. Antigens of these TCRs are unknown. Notes on the study in general: Naive cells with CXCR3 showed TRB CDR3s that were more hydrophobic than those in CXCR3-negative naive cells.

The study made its TRB cDNA libraries by 5' RACE, adding UMI labels. TCRdb reprocessed the 5' RACE reads, with one entry per CDR3 protein and no DNA. Its listing shows some 130,000 distinct CDR3 sequences. Sequencing was carried out using naive CXCR3+ CD8+ T cells from blood. The subset denotes: CD45RO-CCR7+CD27+CD95- naive CD8+ T cells expressing CXCR3 (TNR3+). The receptors stem from a human donor in good health. Some clones in this sample may be carry-over from other donors' samples.

The CDR3 here is CSVDGDNYGYTF. V usage is TRBV29-1 and J usage is TRBJ1-2. The CDR3 loop spans 12 amino acids. CDR1 is SQVTM, CDR2 ANQGSEA, per germline.

The chain employs TRBV3-1 and TRBJ2-7; TCRdb's D gene call, TRBD2, goes unchecked for lack of DNA. This CDR3 spans 14 amino acids. Germline values: CDR1 LGHDT, CDR2 YNNKEL (reference sequence). This CDR3 is CASSPGTPSYEQYF.

The chain has TRBV6-2 or TRBV6-3 and TRBJ1-2. CDR3 size: 13 residues. The germline V gene has CDR1 MNHEY and CDR2 SVGEGT. The CDR3 protein is CASMGTVIDDYTF.

The CDR3 sequence: CASSLVAGEGSGELFF. The V call is TRBV12-3 or TRBV12-4, the J call TRBJ2-2; TCRdb calls TRBD2, which cannot be checked without DNA. CDR3 length: 16 amino acids.

The gene calls are TRBV10-3 and TRBJ1-2; TCRdb's assignment of TRBD1 cannot be checked, as there is no DNA. The CDR3 spans 14 residues. Per the germline V gene, CDR1 is ENHRY and CDR2 is SYGVKD. The CDR3 loop reads CAISEGRGVDGYTF.

This chain uses TRBV12-3 or TRBV12-4 with TRBJ2-2; TCRdb calls TRBD2, which cannot be checked without DNA. The CDR3 consists of 19 residues. The CDR3 loop reads CASSPPGLALGANTGELFF.

The V call is TRBV5-1, the J call TRBJ1-1; lacking DNA, the TRBD1 call made by TCRdb goes unchecked. Looked up from germline, CDR1 is SGHRS and CDR2 is YFSETQ. There are 16 residues in the CDR3. Here the CDR3 reads CASSLGDRGLNTEAFF.

This chain uses TRBV5-1 with TRBJ1-2; the TCRdb D gene call, TRBD1, has no DNA to confirm it. This CDR3 has 15 residues. CDR1 and CDR2 (germline): SGHRS, YFSETQ. The CDR3 reads CASSLALQVNYGYTF.

The chain uses TRBV28 and TRBJ2-5. The CDR3 length is 11 residues. Germline loops: CDR1 MDHEN, CDR2 SYDVKM. This CDR3 is CASSPYGAQYF.

The chain combines TRBV5-1 with TRBJ1-1. This CDR3 region has 15 residues. Germline CDR1 reads SGHRS; CDR2 reads YFSETQ. This chain's CDR3 is CASSRGEYSNTEAFF.

The rearrangement joins TRBV7-9 to TRBJ1-1; TCRdb picks TRBD1, but there is no DNA to check that call. The CDR3 spans 16 residues. CDR1 and CDR2 from the germline V gene are SEHNR and FQNEAQ (reference sequence). This chain's CDR3 is CASSLAGQGVLAEAFF.

This chain uses TRBV28 with TRBJ2-7; TCRdb's D call of TRBD1 is untestable without DNA. Germline V gene data show CDR1 as MDHEN and CDR2 as SYDVKM. The CDR3 loop spans 14 amino acids. The CDR3 reads CASTARAKTYEQYF.

This chain connects TRBV5-6 to TRBJ2-5; the TCRdb D gene call, TRBD2, has no DNA to confirm it. The CDR3 extends over 18 amino acids. Germline lookup yields CDR1 SGHDT and CDR2 YYEEEE. The CDR3: CASSSALAGLAGIETQYF. The entire variable domain, with the rest obtained from reference TRBV5-6 and TRBJ2-5, is as follows: DAGVTQSPTHLIKTRGQQVTLRCSPKSGHDTVSWYQQALGQGPQFIFQYYEEEERQRGNFPDRFSGHQFPNYSSELNVNALLLGDSALYLCASSSALAGLAGIETQYFGPGTRLLVL.